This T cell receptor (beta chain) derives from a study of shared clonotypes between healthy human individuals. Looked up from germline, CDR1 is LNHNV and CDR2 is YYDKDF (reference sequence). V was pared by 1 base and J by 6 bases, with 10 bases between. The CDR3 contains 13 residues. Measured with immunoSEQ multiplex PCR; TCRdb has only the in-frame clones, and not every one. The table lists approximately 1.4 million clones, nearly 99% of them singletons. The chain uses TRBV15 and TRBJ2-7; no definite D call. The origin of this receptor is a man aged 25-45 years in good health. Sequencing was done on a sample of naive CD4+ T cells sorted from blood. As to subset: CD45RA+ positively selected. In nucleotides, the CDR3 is TGTGCCACCAGCAGAGTTAAGGTGGCCGAGCAGTACTTC. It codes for CATSRVKVAEQYF.